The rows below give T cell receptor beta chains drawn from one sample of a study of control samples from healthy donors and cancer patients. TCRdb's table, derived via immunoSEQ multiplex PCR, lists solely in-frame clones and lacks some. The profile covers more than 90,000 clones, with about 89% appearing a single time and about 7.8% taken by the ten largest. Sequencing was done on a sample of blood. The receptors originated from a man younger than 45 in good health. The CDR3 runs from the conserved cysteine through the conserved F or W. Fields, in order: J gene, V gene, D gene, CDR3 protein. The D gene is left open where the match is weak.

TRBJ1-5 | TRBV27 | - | CASSVQGSNQPQHF
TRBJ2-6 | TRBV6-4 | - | CASSDSKSKGGANVLTF
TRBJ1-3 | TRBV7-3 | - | CASSLMGPGNTIYF
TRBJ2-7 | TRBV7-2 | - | CASSLADLYEQYF
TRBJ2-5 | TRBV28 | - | CASSFRQTVLQETQYF
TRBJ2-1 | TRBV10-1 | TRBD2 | CASSESSSAGRDNEQFF
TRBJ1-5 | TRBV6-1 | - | CASSEEWVVRQPQHF
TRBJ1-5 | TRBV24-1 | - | CATSDLNDQPQHF
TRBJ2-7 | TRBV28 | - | CASSSLYEQYF
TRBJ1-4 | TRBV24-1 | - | CATSARGGNEKLFF
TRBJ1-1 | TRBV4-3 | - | CASSQDPFIGGQTNTEAFF
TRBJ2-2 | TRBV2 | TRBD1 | CASRFGQGAATGELFF
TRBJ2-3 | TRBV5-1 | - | CASSTYGSTDTQYF
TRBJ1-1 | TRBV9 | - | CASSVVLGEAFF
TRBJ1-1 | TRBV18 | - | CASSYDSWNTEAFF
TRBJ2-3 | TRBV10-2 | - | CASSPDWDGDTQYF
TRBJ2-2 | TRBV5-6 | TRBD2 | CASSYSGGLTGELFF
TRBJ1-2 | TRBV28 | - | CASSTAPHGYTF
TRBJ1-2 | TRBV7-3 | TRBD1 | CASSPQPGQGSGYGYTF
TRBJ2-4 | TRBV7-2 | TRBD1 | CASSSPGQPTLAKNIQYF
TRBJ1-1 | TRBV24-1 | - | CATSDFRGAAFF
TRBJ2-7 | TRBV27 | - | CASSLDGSEQYF
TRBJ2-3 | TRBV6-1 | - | CASSETAGGRLRDTQYF
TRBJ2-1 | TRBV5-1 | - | CASSLSPGPVGVSYNEQFF
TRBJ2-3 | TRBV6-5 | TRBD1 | CASSDRGRTDTQYF
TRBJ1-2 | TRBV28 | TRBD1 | CASSFGQGYGYTF
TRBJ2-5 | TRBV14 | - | CASSRLPGREETQYF
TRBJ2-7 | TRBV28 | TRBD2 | CAPGNYAGGPGEQYF
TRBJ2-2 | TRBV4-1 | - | CASSQKNTGELFF
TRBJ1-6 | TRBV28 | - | CASGDNSPLHF
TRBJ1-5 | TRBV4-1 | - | CASSLQGGNQPQHF
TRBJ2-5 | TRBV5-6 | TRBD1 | CASSLRWRTGQETQYF
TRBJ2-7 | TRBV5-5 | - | CASSLEVLSYEQYF
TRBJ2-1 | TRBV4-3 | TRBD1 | CASSPQRGHEQFF
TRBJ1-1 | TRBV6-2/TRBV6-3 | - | CASSYPFRDSEAFF
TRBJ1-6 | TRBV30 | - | CAWSVIRDSPLHF
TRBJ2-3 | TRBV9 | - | CASSGPGRADLFTDTQYF
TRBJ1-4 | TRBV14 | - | CASSRTGGRYEKLFF
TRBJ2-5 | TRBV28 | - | CASGQSGFGETQYF
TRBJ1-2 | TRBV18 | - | CASSPPEGGFNGYTF
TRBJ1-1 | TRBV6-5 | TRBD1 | CASSFRGQGSTEAFF
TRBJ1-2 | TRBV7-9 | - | CASRVEGDYGYTF
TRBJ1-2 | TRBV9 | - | CASKGGSIGYTF
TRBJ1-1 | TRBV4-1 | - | CASSQALAWTDKRSFF
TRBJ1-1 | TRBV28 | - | CASTGGEGTEAFF
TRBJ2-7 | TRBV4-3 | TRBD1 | CASSHSTGSYEQYF
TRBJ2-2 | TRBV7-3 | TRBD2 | CASSLTVSGGGELFF
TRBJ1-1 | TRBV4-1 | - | CASSQGDGLDTEAFF
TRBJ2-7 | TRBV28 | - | CASSLSGRFSYEQYF
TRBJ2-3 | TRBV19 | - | CASRVQGEADTQYF
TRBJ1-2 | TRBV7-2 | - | CASSLRDLGGYTF
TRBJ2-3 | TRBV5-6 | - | CASSFRAGTDTQYF
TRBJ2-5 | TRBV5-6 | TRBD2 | CASSLARLAEIQETQYF
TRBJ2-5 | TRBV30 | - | CAYSGRGVQTQYF
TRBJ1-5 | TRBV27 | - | CASSLSGVIDSNQPQHF
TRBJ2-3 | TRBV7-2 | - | CASSLWGDTQYF
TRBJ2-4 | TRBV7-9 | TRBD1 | CASRPLQGAAKNIQYF